This record covers a single T cell receptor (beta chain). What it recognizes is unknown. The read terminates 3 residues before the CDR3 end, so the remaining end is supplied by the germline J gene. These data belong to a study of T cells in women clearing cervical HPV infection. As for the study in general: Women with histologically confirmed HPV16-related CIN3 or worse, 2 with invasive cancer, served as cases. Controls gave blood once infection was undetectable; cases at lesion identification. Overall study results and limits: CIN3+ cases had significantly higher TCR richness than controls; evenness did not differ. TRBV6-7 abundance was lower in cases than controls (around 0.1% versus 0.15%).

The table came from immunoSEQ multiplex PCR; TCRdb's copy has only in-frame clones and leaves some out. Across 20,000 or so clones, the top ten clones capture over 9% of the sample. Germline V CDR1 and CDR2: SGHDN, FVKESK. The CDR3 is 15 amino acids. Trimming shortened V by 4 bases and J by 4 bases, and 13 bases separated the two germline ends. This receptor was identified in a woman between 18 and 70 years old with a cervical HPV16 infection that either progressed to CIN3+ or cleared (not recorded which). The sequencing input was blood buffy coat. The chain links TRBV14 to TRBJ2-2; no definite D call. The chain's CDR3 is CASSLRSVSTGELFF. The DNA read from the CDR3 is TGTGCCAGCAGCCTACGTAGTGTTAGCACCGGGGAG.